Below, 24 T cell receptor beta chains from the same sample are listed, as sequenced in a study of T-cell memory formation after mild COVID-19. TCRdb reprocessed the 5' RACE reads via MiXCR and lists one record per CDR3 protein. The sample records some 490,000 distinct CDR3 sequences, 18% being singletons. What was sequenced was PBMCs or a T cell subset sorted from them (not recorded which). The source is an adult woman who had mild COVID-19 (a few samples of this study predate the infection). Cell type and time point are not known.

This clonotype was detected only a few times. The CDR3, as DNA: TGCAGCGTTGAGGGGGGACCGACAGTCCCCTACAATGAGCAGTTCTTC. This translates into CSVEGGPTVPYNEQFF. The chain couples TRBV29-1 to TRBJ2-1, with D tentatively TRBD2 (6 bases). The CDR3 has 16 amino acids. V was pared by 3 bases and J by 2 bases, with 17 bases between. Germline loops: CDR1 SQVTM, CDR2 ANQGSEA.

This clonotype was detected a few times. The rearrangement joins TRBV5-1 to TRBJ1-2; a possible D gene is TRBD1 (6 bases). Germline loops: CDR1 SGHRS, CDR2 YFSETQ. Trimming cost V 0 bases and J 6 bases, with 15 bases left between them. The CDR3 loop spans 15 amino acids. In DNA, the CDR3 is TGCGCCAGCAGCTTGGGACAGGAGGGAATAGATGGCTACACCTTC. Its protein is CASSLGQEGIDGYTF.

V and J are TRBV7-9 and TRBJ2-1, with 8 bases lining up with TRBD1. CDR1 and CDR2 (germline): SEHNR, FQNEAQ (reference sequence). V gave up 0 bases and J gave up 9 bases; unmatched junction bases: 7. The CDR3 contains 15 residues. The CDR3 DNA reads TGTGCCAGCAGCTTAGCCAGGGGGCGTGAGGGTGAGCAGTTCTTC. Translating gives CASSLARGREGEQFF.

This clonotype came up a few times. This chain joins TRBV5-1 and TRBJ2-1, with a tentative D call TRBD2 (5 bases). V lost 2 bases to trimming and J lost 6 bases, with 18 bases between them. This CDR3 spans 16 amino acids. The germline V gene has CDR1 SGHRS and CDR2 YFSETQ. The CDR3 region is CASSLLELEFVNEQFF. The CDR3 DNA reads as TGCGCCAGCAGCTTACTAGAGCTGGAGTTTGTCAATGAGCAGTTCTTC.

This clonotype came up a few times. This rearrangement joins TRBV29-1 to TRBJ2-6, with D hard to call. Trimming took 4 bases from V and 1 from J, leaving 2 bases between them. The CDR3 has 12 residues. Germline V gene data show CDR1 as SQVTM and CDR2 as ANQGSEA. CDR3 in amino acids: CSVGSGANVLTF. The CDR3 DNA reads TGCAGCGTTGGGTCTGGGGCCAACGTCCTGACTTTC.

Details on this clonotype: This may be a read error, as it is one base from a much larger clone. V and J are TRBV12-3 or TRBV12-4 and TRBJ2-1; no definite D call. The CDR3 runs to 11 residues. Trimming left V 4 bases short and J 5 bases short, with 3 bases between. The CDR3 protein is CASSYHNEQFF. The CDR3 nucleotides read TGTGCCAGCAGTTACCACAATGAGCAGTTCTTC.

This clonotype was counted a few times. The chain has TRBV19 and TRBJ2-7; possible D gene TRBD1, 5 bases. The ends were cut back, 9 bases at V and 2 bases at J, with 20 bases in the middle. This CDR3 spans 15 amino acids. The germline CDR1 and CDR2 sequences are LNHDA and SQIVND (reference sequence). The CDR3 coding sequence is TGTGCCAGCCAAAAAACGTACAGGAGTGCCTACGAGCAGTACTTC. This encodes CASQKTYRSAYEQYF.

This clonotype was counted many times. The chain is built from TRBV12-3 or TRBV12-4 and TRBJ2-7, with no clear D. The CDR3 contains 13 residues. Trimming took off 1 base at V and 4 bases at J, with 8 bases between the two ends. The CDR3 DNA reads as TGTGCCAGCAGTTTAGGGGCAGCGTACGAGCAGTACTTC. It codes for CASSLGAAYEQYF.

The chain has TRBV5-1 and TRBJ2-5; TRBD2 matches 9 bases. The germline V gene has CDR1 SGHRS and CDR2 YFSETQ. The length of the CDR3 is 15 residues. The V gene end was trimmed by 5 bases and the J gene end by 2 bases; junction bases not matched to a gene: 7. The DNA for the CDR3 is TGCGCCAGCAGTTATGGACTAGCGCGACAAGAGACCCAGTACTTC. Protein sequence: CASSYGLARQETQYF.

This chain connects TRBV10-3 to TRBJ2-2, with a weak D call TRBD1 (6 bases). The CDR3 length is 13 residues. The V end was cut by 6 bases, the J end by 7 bases, with 12 bases between. Germline V gene sequence: CDR1 ENHRY, CDR2 SYGVKD. The DNA of the CDR3 is TGTGCCATCAGCGGACAGCAAATCGGGGAGCTGTTTTTT. Translation: CAISGQQIGELFF.

J is TRBJ2-3 and V is TRBV6-1, with a possible D match to TRBD1 (5 bases). With 8 bases removed from V and 6 bases from J, the gap between germline ends came to 18 bases. The CDR3 extends over 14 amino acids. The germline CDR1 and CDR2 sequences are MNHNS and SASEGT. The CDR3 bases are TGTGCCAGCCACTGGGGCAGTGTATCGGATACGCAGTATTTT. It yields the protein CASHWGSVSDTQYF.

This clonotype was seen a few times. The chain carries TRBV6-2 or TRBV6-3 and TRBJ2-2; the match to TRBD1 covers 8 bases. This CDR3 contains 13 residues. CDR1 is MNHEY and CDR2 is SVGEGT in the germline V gene. The J segment lost 13 bases and the V segment lost 5 bases, leaving 9 bases of the junction unmatched. The CDR3 loop is CASSPGQASMLFF. The CDR3 DNA sequence: TGTGCCAGCAGTCCGGGACAGGCTTCTATGCTGTTTTTT.

The chain employs TRBV9 and TRBJ2-3; TRBD2 matches 13 bases. V was clipped by 3 bases and J by 3 bases; unmatched bases: 4. Germline loops: CDR1 SGDLS, CDR2 YYNGEE. The CDR3 loop spans 16 amino acids. The CDR3 sequence: CASSAGLAGETDTQYF. The CDR3 DNA is TGTGCCAGCAGCGCAGGACTAGCGGGGGAGACAGATACGCAGTATTTT.

The chain links TRBV12-3 or TRBV12-4 to TRBJ1-2, with TRBD1 matching 8 bases. CDR3 length: 16 residues. The V and J ends lost 6 bases and 4 bases, in that order; junction bases with no gene match: 13. CDR3 in DNA: TGTGCCAGCAGCAGTCGTCTCGGACAGGGTCTCTATGGCTACACCTTC. As protein: CASSSRLGQGLYGYTF.

The rearrangement links TRBV30 to TRBJ1-5; perhaps TRBD1 as D (5 bases). V dropped 5 bases and J dropped 4 bases, with 15 bases sitting between them. The CDR3 spans 14 residues. Germline-derived CDR1 and CDR2 are GTSNPN and SVGIG (reference sequence). CDR3 protein: CAWGSGHGNQPQHF. DNA of the CDR3: TGTGCCTGGGGGTCCGGACATGGGAATCAGCCCCAGCATTTT.

This clonotype was observed a few times. The chain couples TRBV6-6 to TRBJ1-2; no reliable D call. Germline V gives CDR1 MNHNY, CDR2 SVGAGI (reference sequence). This CDR3 is 12 amino acids long. The ends were cut back, 8 bases at V and 7 bases at J, with 14 bases in the middle. The CDR3 reads CASRQEAGGYTF. CDR3 bases: TGTGCCAGCCGCCAAGAGGCGGGTGGCTACACCTTC.

This clonotype was seen a single time. The V and J genes are TRBV24-1 and TRBJ2-3; a weak D match, TRBD2 (6 bases). Per the germline V gene, CDR1 is KGHDR and CDR2 is SFDVKD. This CDR3 spans 15 amino acids. The V and J ends lost 3 bases and 2 bases respectively, with 11 bases between them. The CDR3 here is CATSDGAGNTDTQYF. DNA for the CDR3: TGTGCCACCAGTGATGGGGCGGGAAACACAGATACGCAGTATTTT.

This chain connects TRBV5-4 to TRBJ1-6; TRBD1 agrees at 8 bases. The CDR3 spans 17 residues. Germline trimming cut 1 base from V and 0 bases from J; bases unmatched to any gene: 3. CDR1 is SGHNT and CDR2 is YYREEE in the germline V gene (reference sequence). This CDR3 reads CASSLQGAYSYNSPLHF. Written as DNA, the CDR3 is TGTGCCAGCAGCTTGCAGGGGGCGTACTCCTATAATTCACCCCTCCACTTT.

The gene calls are TRBV6-5 and TRBJ2-2; 7 nucleotides line up with TRBD2. CDR1 and CDR2 (germline): MNHEY, SVGAGI. The CDR3 is 17 amino acids. The trim removed 0 bases at V and 1 base at J, leaving 5 bases unmatched. CDR3 loop: CASSYSIGGGNTGELFF. The CDR3 coding sequence is TGTGCCAGCAGTTACTCGATAGGCGGGGGGAACACCGGGGAGCTGTTTTTT.

This clonotype was seen only a few times. The chain uses TRBV6-2 or TRBV6-3 and TRBJ2-7, with 7 bases that match TRBD1. CDR3 length equals 15 residues. The V segment lost 6 bases and the J segment 0 bases; nucleotides outside the gene matches: 8. Germline V gene sequence: CDR1 MNHEY, CDR2 SVGEGT. The DNA for the CDR3 is TGTGCCAGCAGAGAGTTACAGGGGAGCTCCTACGAGCAGTACTTC. Translating it yields CASRELQGSSYEQYF.

This clonotype has a count of ten or more. The J gene is TRBJ2-3, the V gene TRBV7-6, with D possibly matching TRBD1 (5 bases). Between the trimmed V and J ends, which lost 1 base and 7 bases, there was a span of 15 bases. Germline CDR1 is SGHVS and CDR2 is FNYEAQ. The CDR3 has 15 residues. The CDR3 DNA reads TGTGCCAGCAGCTTAGGGAGCCAGGGCCCTTATACGCAGTATTTT. It codes for CASSLGSQGPYTQYF.

The chain employs TRBV6-2 or TRBV6-3 and TRBJ2-3; 8 bases are shared with TRBD2. This CDR3 is 12 amino acids long. Germline V gene lookup returns CDR1 MNHEY and CDR2 SVGEGT. The J segment lost 14 bases and the V segment lost 6 bases, leaving 10 bases of the junction unmatched. The CDR3 sequence: CASSPEGLESYF. CDR3 nucleotides: TGTGCCAGCAGCCCGGAGGGACTAGAGTCGTATTTT.

In this sample, this clonotype turned up once. The chain recombines TRBV29-1 with TRBJ2-7; 8 bases map to TRBD1. This CDR3 is built from 13 residues. Germline V gene data show CDR1 as SQVTM and CDR2 as ANQGSEA. Trimming removed 3 bases from V and 3 bases from J; junction bases left unmatched: 4. CDR3 sequence (DNA): TGCAGCGTTGAGAGGACAGGGTTCTACGAGCAGTACTTC. This encodes CSVERTGFYEQYF.

This clonotype was picked up a small number of times. The chain employs TRBV5-6 and TRBJ1-1; D unresolved. Germline V gene sequence: CDR1 SGHDT, CDR2 YYEEEE. V was cut by 1 base and J by 2 bases, with 9 bases left in between. The CDR3 has 14 amino acids. As DNA, the CDR3 is TGTGCCAGCAGCTTGCCAGATCTAAACACTGAAGCTTTCTTT. Translated: CASSLPDLNTEAFF.